This note documents a single T cell receptor (beta chain) sequence. Its target is not known. The CDR3 covers 11 residues. Germline CDR1 and CDR2: SGHVS and FQNEAQ. Deletions cut 11 bases from V and 5 bases from J, with 10 bases between. TCRdb reanalysed the reads using MiXCR and keeps one entry per CDR3 protein. The table has about 770,000 distinct CDR3 sequences, 25% to 30% seen once. These data come from a study of T cell repertoires in cytomegalovirus infection. On the study more broadly: Well-studied HLA-B-restricted CMV epitopes were used in the study alongside recently identified HLA-C-restricted ones. Based on public TCR beta signatures, there were indications of CMV infection and of a matching HLA type.

Study results and caveats: Cumulated frequencies of public TCR beta families served to identify carriers of CMV plus the relevant HLA. The ex vivo response showed dominance by HLA-C-restricted CMV-specific TCR beta clonotypes.

The clonotype was recovered from a human donor in good health (CMV status not recorded). Some clones in this sample may be carry-over from other donors' samples. This material consisted of cultured CD8+ T cells from PBMCs, taken from culture after CMV antigen stimulation. J is TRBJ1-5 and V is TRBV7-8; D possibly corresponds to TRBD1 (5 bases). The CDR3 DNA sequence: TGTGCCGGGGGTTGGGATCAGCCCCAGCATTTT. It encodes CAGGWDQPQHF.